This T cell receptor (beta chain) was profiled in a study of CD8 T cells in ankylosing spondylitis listed by TCRdb under 2017. About the full investigation: The study profiled T cell receptor beta repertoires in healthy donors and ankylosing spondylitis patients to find disease-linked TCR variants. The whole study cohort included under 140 healthy donors and under 30 ankylosing spondylitis patients. Peripheral blood was sampled, and synovial fluid was also collected from ankylosing spondylitis patients. General conclusions and limits of the study: Blood from ankylosing spondylitis patients appeared to be characterized by a TCR beta motif made up of under ten highly homologous amino acid variants. Some TCR beta motif variants had previously been reported in synovial fluid and blood of reactive arthritis patients, which suggested common disease-initiation mechanisms. The disease-linked clones were reported as significantly enriched in matched synovial fluid samples from ankylosing spondylitis patients. The disease-linked clones showed a CD8+ phenotype and occurred at relatively low frequencies in peripheral blood.

This clonotype has ten or more counts. The clone's antigen remains unknown. Base-call qualities are not available, and no considerably larger clone is one nucleotide away. Sequencing was carried out with an Illumina HiSeq 2500. Quantitative 5'-RACE with molecular barcodes was the method used to prepare the TCR beta libraries. Per the source publication's procedure: A new computational method, built on a probabilistic model of VDJ rearrangement, was used to identify disease-linked TCR variants. TCRdb reran the public reads through fastp at Q25 and MiXCR, keeping productive beta chains. Rows are unified per CDR3 protein, each entry keeping the most common DNA and genes. For this entry, the V and J calls and clone size follow TCRdb and not the study's own pipeline. The sample table shows some 290,000 distinct CDR3 sequences, and 15% to 25% are seen once. The top ten clones comprise less than 9% of the sample.

Reading from cysteine to phenylalanine, the CDR3 counts 16 amino acids. CDR3 DNA only is kept here, 48 bases in frame from base 1. V has 6 bases trimmed and J has 0 bases trimmed; junction bases matching no gene number 7. This clonotype was sampled from a male donor with ankylosing spondylitis or in good health (not recorded which). The chain joins TRBV12-3 or TRBV12-4 to TRBJ1-4; 7 central nucleotides agree with TRBD1. The sequencing sample was made of blood, either unsorted or a sorted T cell fraction (not recorded which). The DNA reads TGTGCCAGCAGCTCGGGACAGTTGGCAACTAATGAAAAACTGTTTTTT. This yields the protein CASSSGQLATNEKLFF.